The next 32 T cell receptor beta chains were all read from a single sample in a study of OX40 agonist ivuxolimab in advanced cancers. TCRdb's copy holds only in-frame clones and misses some; the assay was immunoSEQ multiplex PCR. This table has tens of thousands of clones, around four fifths appearing once. Source: CD4+ or CD8+ T cells sorted from blood, taken in a trial of the OX40 agonist ivuxolimab. Every receptor here comes from an adult with an advanced solid tumor such as melanoma, head and neck, liver or kidney cancer.

The J gene is TRBJ1-2, the V gene TRBV5-4; tentatively, D is TRBD1 (6 bases). The germline V gene encodes CDR1 SGHNT and CDR2 YYREEE (reference sequence). With 4 bases removed from V and 1 base from J, the gap between germline ends came to 14 bases. This CDR3 spans 15 amino acids. The chain's CDR3 is CASSKDSRSNYGYTF. The DNA for the CDR3 is TGTGCCAGCAGCAAGGACAGCCGGAGTAACTATGGCTACACCTTC.

The chain has TRBV10-1 and TRBJ1-6, with D tentatively TRBD1 (6 bases). Between the trimmed V and J ends, which lost 4 bases and 10 bases, there was a span of 17 bases. Germline V CDR1 and CDR2: WNHNN, SYGVQD (reference sequence). This CDR3 spans 15 amino acids. CDR3 protein: CASSAVSARGSPLHF. The CDR3 nucleotides are TGCGCCAGCAGTGCGGTCTCCGCCAGGGGATCACCCCTCCACTTT.

The CDR3 nucleotides are TGTGCCAGCAGCCGACAGGCACGCCACTATGGCTACACCTTC. As protein: CASSRQARHYGYTF. The V gene is TRBV6-5, the J gene TRBJ1-2; a weak D match, TRBD1 (6 bases). CDR3 size: 14 residues. V shed 6 bases and J shed 3 bases, with 14 bases lying between them. Per the germline V gene, CDR1 is MNHEY and CDR2 is SVGAGI.

This sequence joins TRBV11-3 and TRBJ2-2, with TRBD1 matching over 10 bases. V was pared by 5 bases and J by 8 bases, with 8 bases of the junction left unmatched. Germline CDR1 is SGHNT and CDR2 is YENEEA. This CDR3 region has 15 residues. CDR3 nucleotide sequence: TGTGCCAGCAGCCCACGACAGGGGGCATATGGGGAGCTGTTTTTT. This codes for CASSPRQGAYGELFF.

This chain joins TRBV14 and TRBJ1-6, with TRBD1 identical over 7 bases. Germline values: CDR1 SGHDN, CDR2 FVKESK. V dropped 2 bases and J dropped 3; count of bases not matched to a gene: 7. This CDR3 has 17 residues. CDR3 in amino acids: CASSQRQGIYYNSPLHF. The CDR3 coding sequence is TGTGCCAGCAGCCAAAGACAGGGAATATACTATAATTCACCCCTCCACTTT.

The genes are TRBV5-1 and TRBJ2-2; the D gene is possibly TRBD2 (5 bases). The CDR3 contains 15 residues. Germline V lookup: CDR1 SGHRS, CDR2 YFSETQ. Trimming removed 0 bases at V and 5 bases at J, with 11 bases between. The CDR3 sequence is CASSLEAVRTGELFF. CDR3 sequence (DNA): TGCGCCAGCAGCTTGGAAGCGGTTCGAACCGGGGAGCTGTTTTTT. The complete variable domain, with remaining parts taken from reference TRBV5-1 and TRBJ2-2, reads KAGVTQTPRYLIKTRGQQVTLSCSPISGHRSVSWYQQTPGQGLQFLFEYFSETQRNKGNFPGRFSGRQFSNSRSEMNVSTLELGDSALYLCASSLEAVRTGELFFGEGSRLTVL.

This clone occurred a few times. This chain connects TRBV9 to TRBJ1-6, with D tentatively TRBD1 (5 bases). Germline CDR1 is SGDLS and CDR2 is YYNGEE. Trimming removed 4 bases from V and 5 bases from J, with 19 bases in between. This CDR3 has 17 amino acids. Here the CDR3 reads CASSPRPGTEDNSPLHF. The CDR3 DNA reads as TGTGCCAGCAGCCCCCGACCCGGGACGGAAGATAATTCACCCCTCCACTTT.

This sequence joins TRBV10-3 and TRBJ1-4; D gene uncertain. Deletions cut 2 bases from V and 2 bases from J, with 6 bases between. The CDR3 runs to 14 residues. Germline V gives CDR1 ENHRY, CDR2 SYGVKD. The CDR3 sequence is CAISEGQTNEKLFF. CDR3 sequence (DNA): TGTGCCATCAGTGAGGGGCAGACTAATGAAAAACTGTTTTTT.

This chain connects TRBV5-4 to TRBJ1-1; D gene ambiguous. Between the trimmed V and J ends, which lost 0 bases and 4 bases, there was a span of 10 bases. Germline lookup yields CDR1 SGHNT and CDR2 YYREEE (reference sequence). This CDR3 comprises 14 residues. This chain's CDR3 is CASSLVGAATEAFF. The CDR3 DNA sequence: TGTGCCAGCAGCTTGGTTGGTGCGGCCACTGAAGCTTTCTTT.

The rearrangement uses TRBV9 and TRBJ1-1, with D perhaps matching TRBD1 (5 bases). Germline V gene lookup returns CDR1 SGDLS and CDR2 YYNGEE. This CDR3 region has 19 residues. Trimming took off 3 bases at V and 1 base at J, with 25 bases between the two ends. This CDR3 is CASSAALQQGKFRNTEAFF. The CDR3, as DNA: TGTGCCAGCAGCGCCGCCTTACAGCAGGGAAAGTTCCGGAACACTGAAGCTTTCTTT.

The chain employs TRBV18 and TRBJ1-2; TRBD1 agrees at 8 bases. Germline lookup yields CDR1 KGHSH and CDR2 LQKENI. The V segment lost 2 bases and the J segment 3 bases; nucleotides outside the gene matches: 5. The CDR3 loop spans 15 amino acids. CDR3 in DNA: TGTGCCAGCTCACCATCCGGACAGGGTCACTATGGCTACACCTTC. It yields the protein CASSPSGQGHYGYTF.

This clone was observed a single time. The chain recombines TRBV6-6 with TRBJ2-5; D gene unclear. Germline V lookup: CDR1 MNHNY, CDR2 SVGAGI (reference sequence). V lost 7 bases and J lost 5, with 14 bases in between. The CDR3 length is 13 residues. CDR3: CASIQRMGETQYF. The CDR3 DNA follows: TGTGCCAGCATCCAGAGGATGGGGGAGACCCAGTACTTC.

The V and J genes are TRBV28 and TRBJ2-1, with 12 nucleotides matching TRBD2. The ends lost 3 bases at V and 0 bases at J; junction bases unmatched: 6. Germline CDR1 reads MDHEN; CDR2 reads SYDVKM. The CDR3 has 18 amino acids. The CDR3 bases are TGTGCCAGCAGTTTGCCTACTAGCGGGGGGTTCTCCTACAATGAGCAGTTCTTC. Protein sequence: CASSLPTSGGFSYNEQFF.

The V gene is TRBV4-2, the J gene TRBJ2-2, with TRBD2 matching 10 bases. This CDR3 has 17 residues. The V gene's germline CDR1 is LGHNA and CDR2 YNFKEQ. V lost 1 base, J lost 5 bases, and 7 bases stayed unmatched. The CDR3 is CASSQARTSGGTGELFF. For the CDR3, the DNA is TGTGCCAGCAGCCAAGCCAGGACTAGCGGAGGGACCGGGGAGCTGTTTTTT.

This clone appeared a single time. The rearrangement joins TRBV9 to TRBJ1-6, with a possible D match to TRBD1 (5 bases). CDR1 is SGDLS and CDR2 is YYNGEE in the germline V gene. V was shortened by 6 bases and J by 6 bases, with 13 bases between the two germline ends. The CDR3 totals 14 residues. The chain's CDR3 is CASKGLGLNSPLHF. The CDR3 nucleotides are TGTGCCAGCAAGGGACTGGGGCTTAATTCACCCCTCCACTTT.

This clone has only one observation. The chain is built from TRBV13 and TRBJ1-6; 10 bases match TRBD1. J was trimmed by 4 bases and V by 4 bases; bases with no gene match: 10. Germline CDR1 is PRHDT and CDR2 is FYEKMQ (reference sequence). The CDR3 covers 18 residues. CDR3 in amino acids: CASSSGQGGMGYNSPLHF. The DNA for the CDR3 is TGTGCCAGCAGCTCCGGACAGGGGGGGATGGGGTATAATTCACCCCTCCACTTT.

The DNA for the CDR3 is TGTGCCTGGAGTGTAGGAGGTTCGAGTGAGCAGTTCTTC. Residues: CAWSVGGSSEQFF. The chain recombines TRBV30 with TRBJ2-1, with D possibly TRBD2 on 5 matching bases. Trimming cost V 0 bases and J 9 bases, with 12 bases left between them. From germline, CDR1 is GTSNPN and CDR2 SVGIG (reference sequence). This CDR3 region has 13 residues.

This chain connects TRBV30 to TRBJ2-3; TRBD1 matches at 8 bases. J gave up 1 base and V 2 bases, and 5 bases lay outside the gene matches. The germline V gene encodes CDR1 GTSNPN and CDR2 SVGIG (reference sequence). The CDR3 consists of 15 residues. The CDR3: CAWSPGQVGTDTQYF. In DNA, the CDR3 is TGTGCCTGGAGTCCGGGACAGGTGGGCACAGATACGCAGTATTTT.

The chain couples TRBV15 to TRBJ2-1; maybe TRBD2 (6 bases). The CDR3 is made up of 15 amino acids. Germline CDR1 and CDR2: LNHNV and YYDKDF (reference sequence). V was clipped by 6 bases and J by 9 bases, with 21 bases between them. The CDR3 region is CATSATFGGRGEQFF. DNA for the CDR3: TGTGCCACCAGTGCGACTTTCGGGGGTCGGGGTGAGCAGTTCTTC.

The chain employs TRBV30 and TRBJ1-2; possibly TRBD1 for D (5 bases). Trimming pared 3 bases from V and 3 bases from J, leaving 14 bases between. Germline CDR1 GTSNPN, CDR2 SVGIG (reference sequence). This CDR3 region has 14 residues. The CDR3 nucleotides are TGTGCCTGGAGCCCAGGGAATGCGGACTATGGCTACACCTTC. Translation gives CAWSPGNADYGYTF.

The rearrangement joins TRBV10-3 to TRBJ2-5; 8 nucleotides line up with TRBD1. This CDR3 has 14 residues. Germline trimming cut 11 bases from V and 5 bases from J; bases unmatched to any gene: 13. Germline values: CDR1 ENHRY, CDR2 SYGVKD. CDR3: CAARAGGVRETQYF. CDR3 sequence (DNA): TGTGCCGCACGAGCAGGGGGCGTTCGGGAGACCCAGTACTTC.

This sequence joins TRBV10-3 and TRBJ2-7; D is ambiguous. Germline CDR1 reads ENHRY; CDR2 reads SYGVKD. The CDR3 contains 15 residues. Deletions cut 2 bases from V and 5 bases from J, with 16 bases between. In DNA form, the CDR3 reads TGTGCCATCAGTGAGACACAGAAGGGTTCCCACGAGCAGTACTTC. It translates to CAISETQKGSHEQYF.

The chain employs TRBV6-5 and TRBJ1-1; tentatively, D is TRBD1 (5 bases). The V and J ends lost 6 bases and 10 bases respectively, with 15 bases between them. Germline CDR1 and CDR2: MNHEY and SVGAGI. CDR3 size: 12 residues. As DNA, the CDR3 is TGTGCCAGCAGCGCGGGACGAGGTGTAGCTTTCTTT. This gives the protein CASSAGRGVAFF.

This rearrangement joins TRBV4-3 to TRBJ1-1, with TRBD1 identical over 8 bases. CDR1 LGHNA and CDR2 YSLEER come from the germline V gene. The J segment lost 7 bases and the V segment lost 4 bases, leaving 2 bases of the junction unmatched. CDR3 length: 12 residues. As DNA, the CDR3 is TGCGCCAGCAGCCCCGGACAGGGTGAAGCTTTCTTT. This gives the protein CASSPGQGEAFF.

This sequence joins TRBV7-2 and TRBJ1-5; a weak D match, TRBD1 (5 bases). V was pared by 5 bases and J by 11 bases, with 19 bases between. The germline CDR1 and CDR2 sequences are SGHTA and FQGNSA. The CDR3 is 14 residues long. In DNA, the CDR3 is TGTGCCAGCAGCCTAGACAGTCGCGCTGGAGCCCAGCATTTT. This translates into CASSLDSRAGAQHF.

The CDR3 DNA sequence: TGCAGTGCCCACACGGAGACCCAGTACTTC. Its translation is CSAHTETQYF. V gene TRBV20-1 combines with J gene TRBJ2-5; D is undetermined. Germline V gene data show CDR1 as DFQATT and CDR2 as SNEGSKA (reference sequence). Deletions cut 6 bases from V and 5 bases from J, with 7 bases between. The CDR3 covers 10 residues.

In DNA, the CDR3 is TGCAGCGTTGAAGGGACAGGGACTTCTAACTATGGCTACACCTTC. It is translated as CSVEGTGTSNYGYTF. The chain uses TRBV29-1 and TRBJ1-2, with 8 bases lining up with TRBD1. The CDR3 is made up of 15 amino acids. The junction had 4 bases not matched to a gene; V was cut back by 1 base and J by 0 bases. Germline CDR1 reads SQVTM; CDR2 reads ANQGSEA. The full variable domain, its missing parts supplied by reference TRBV29-1 and TRBJ1-2, is SAVISQKPSRDICQRGTSLTIQCQVDSQVTMMFWYRQQPGQSLTLIATANQGSEATYESGFVIDKFPISRPNLTFSTLTVSNMSPEDSSIYLCSVEGTGTSNYGYTFGSGTRLTVV.

The genes are TRBV19 and TRBJ1-1; TRBD1 aligns across 7 bases. The CDR3 loop spans 14 amino acids. Unmatched junction bases numbered 9, after V lost 7 bases and J lost 4 bases. In germline, CDR1 is LNHDA, CDR2 SQIVND (reference sequence). The CDR3 here is CASITYRGRTEAFF. The CDR3 DNA is TGTGCCAGTATCACATACAGGGGCCGCACTGAAGCTTTCTTT.

The gene calls are TRBV5-6 and TRBJ1-2; the D gene is possibly TRBD1 (6 bases). Germline V gene data show CDR1 as SGHDT and CDR2 as YYEEEE. There are 14 residues in the CDR3. V shed 1 base and J shed 7 bases, with 14 bases lying between them. CDR3 in DNA: TGTGCCAGCAGCTTGTATGGCAGGGGAAGTGGCTACACCTTC. This translates into CASSLYGRGSGYTF.

The CDR3 bases are TGTGCCAGTAGTCCTGGACTTCGGGATACGCAGTATTTT. Translation gives CASSPGLRDTQYF. The chain uses TRBV19 and TRBJ2-3; TRBD2 is a possible D gene (5 bases). The CDR3 has 13 residues. Germline assignment: CDR1 LNHDA and CDR2 SQIVND (reference sequence). V lost 5 bases and J 6 bases, leaving 12 bases between the germline ends.

The chain is built from TRBV5-6 and TRBJ1-1; D unresolved. With 7 bases removed from V and 4 bases from J, the gap between germline ends came to 14 bases. This CDR3 has 13 amino acids. Germline V CDR1 and CDR2: SGHDT, YYEEEE. CDR3 in DNA: TGTGCCAGCGGTAGGACGGAGGCCACTGAAGCTTTCTTT. As protein: CASGRTEATEAFF.

J is TRBJ1-2 and V is TRBV30, with 7 bases that match TRBD1. CDR1 and CDR2 from the germline V gene are GTSNPN and SVGIG (reference sequence). The junction had 15 bases not matched to a gene; V was cut back by 4 bases and J by 4 bases. CDR3 length equals 16 residues. The DNA of the CDR3 is TGTGCCTGGAAAGACAGGGCCGACGACGGAATCTATGGCTACACCTTC. Amino acids: CAWKDRADDGIYGYTF.